A single T cell receptor beta chain is shown here with its context. The method was immunoSEQ multiplex PCR; TCRdb's version includes in-frame clones alone and lacks a portion of them. The sample records under 200,000 clones, approximately 83% being singletons. These data are taken from a study of blood T cell repertoires in COVID-19. As for the study in general: The samples span acute and convalescent COVID-19 from the United States, Italy and Spain.

The V and J ends lost 5 bases and 7 bases respectively, with 13 bases between them. CDR3 size: 13 residues. Per germline, CDR1 SGHTS and CDR2 YDEGEE. The source of this sequence is an elderly woman with active or convalescent COVID-19. The chain couples TRBV5-8 to TRBJ2-1, with D maybe TRBD2 (5 bases). Material for sequencing was peripheral blood. CDR3 loop: CASSTRGVNEQFF. DNA for the CDR3: TGTGCCAGCAGTACCCGGGGTGTTAATGAGCAGTTCTTC. The full variable domain, completed using reference TRBV5-8 and TRBJ2-1, is EAGVTQSPTHLIKTRGQQATLRCSPISGHTSVYWYQQALGLGLQFLLWYDEGEERNRGNFPPRFSGRQFPNYSSELNVNALELEDSALYLCASSTRGVNEQFFGPGTRLTVL.